The subject of this entry is one TCR beta chain. The record originates from a study of shared clonotypes between healthy human individuals. Deep was the level used in running the assay. The assay was immunoSEQ multiplex PCR, and TCRdb's table has in-frame clones only and misses some. The sample contains around 320,000 clones, about nine tenths of which appear only once. The specimen was memory CD8+ T cells sorted from blood. Documented subset: CD45RO+ cells pooled with CCR7-negative TemRA cells. This sequence originates from a man between 18 and 35 years old in good health.

The CDR3 protein is CASSPSWGTEAFF. DNA of the CDR3: TGTGCCAGCAGCCCCTCCTGGGGCACTGAAGCTTTCTTT. J is TRBJ1-1 and V is TRBV6-5; D gene unclear. Trimming removed 6 bases at V and 4 bases at J, with 12 bases between. Germline V gene lookup returns CDR1 MNHEY and CDR2 SVGAGI. This CDR3 has 13 residues.